This T cell receptor beta chain stems from a study of blood T cell repertoires in COVID-19. Clones were read by immunoSEQ multiplex PCR, and TCRdb kept only the in-frame ones, dropping some. The sample records around 300,000 clones, 90% being singletons. A Seattle source enrolled patients during active infection and followed them longitudinally. This CDR3 spans 22 amino acids. J was trimmed by 6 bases and V by 0 bases; bases with no gene match: 16. Per the germline V gene, CDR1 is LGHNA and CDR2 is YNFKEQ. The sample consisted of peripheral blood. The TCR was taken from a woman aged 45-65 years with COVID-19, enrolled during active disease. The rearrangement links TRBV4-2 to TRBJ2-2, with TRBD2 matching 16 bases. CDR3 DNA sequence: TGTGCCAGCAGCCAAGAGGGATATCCGGGACTAGCGGGAGGGGCTCACTCCGGGGAGCTGTTTTTT. Translation gives CASSQEGYPGLAGGAHSGELFF.